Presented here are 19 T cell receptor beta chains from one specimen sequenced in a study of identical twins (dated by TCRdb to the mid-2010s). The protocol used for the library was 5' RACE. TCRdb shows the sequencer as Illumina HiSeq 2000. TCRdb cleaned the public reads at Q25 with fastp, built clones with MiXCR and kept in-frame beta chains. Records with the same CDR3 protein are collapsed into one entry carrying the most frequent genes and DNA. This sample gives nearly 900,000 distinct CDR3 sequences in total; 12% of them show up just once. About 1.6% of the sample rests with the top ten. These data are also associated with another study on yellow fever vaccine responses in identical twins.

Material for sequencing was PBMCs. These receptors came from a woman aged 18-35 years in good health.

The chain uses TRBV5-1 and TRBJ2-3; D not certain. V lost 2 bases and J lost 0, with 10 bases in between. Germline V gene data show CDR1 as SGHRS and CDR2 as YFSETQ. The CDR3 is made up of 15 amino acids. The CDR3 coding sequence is TGCGCCAGCAGCTTCAGAAGGGCTAGCACAGATACGCAGTATTTT. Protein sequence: CASSFRRASTDTQYF.

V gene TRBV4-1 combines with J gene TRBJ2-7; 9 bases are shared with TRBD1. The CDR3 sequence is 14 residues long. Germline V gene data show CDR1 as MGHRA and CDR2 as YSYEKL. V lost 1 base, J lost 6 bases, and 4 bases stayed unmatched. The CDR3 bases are TGCGCCAGCAGCCAAGGGACAGGGGTCTCCGAGCAGTACTTC. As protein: CASSQGTGVSEQYF.

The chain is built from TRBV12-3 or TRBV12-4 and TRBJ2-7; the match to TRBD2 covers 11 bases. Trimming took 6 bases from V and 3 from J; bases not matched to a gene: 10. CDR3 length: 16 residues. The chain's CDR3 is CASRHSGTSGNYEQYF. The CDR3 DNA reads TGTGCCAGCAGACACTCCGGGACTAGCGGCAACTACGAGCAGTACTTC.

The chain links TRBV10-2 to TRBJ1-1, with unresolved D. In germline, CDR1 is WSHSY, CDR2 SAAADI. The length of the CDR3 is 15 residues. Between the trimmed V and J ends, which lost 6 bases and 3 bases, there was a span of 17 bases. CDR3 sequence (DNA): TGCGCCAGCAGACCCGAGAAGGCGGGATACACTGAAGCTTTCTTT. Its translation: CASRPEKAGYTEAFF.

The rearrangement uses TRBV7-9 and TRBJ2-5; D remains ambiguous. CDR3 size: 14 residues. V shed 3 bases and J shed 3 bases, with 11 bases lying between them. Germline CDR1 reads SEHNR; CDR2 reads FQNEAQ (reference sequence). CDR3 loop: CASSLAHGEETQYF. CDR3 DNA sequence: TGTGCCAGCAGCTTGGCCCACGGAGAAGAGACCCAGTACTTC.

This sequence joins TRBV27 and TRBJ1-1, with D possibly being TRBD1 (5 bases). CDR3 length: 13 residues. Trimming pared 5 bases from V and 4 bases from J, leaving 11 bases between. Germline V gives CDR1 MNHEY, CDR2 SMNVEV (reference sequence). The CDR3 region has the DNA TGTGCCAGCAGTGCTAGCGGGGGCACTGAAGCTTTCTTT. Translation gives CASSASGGTEAFF.

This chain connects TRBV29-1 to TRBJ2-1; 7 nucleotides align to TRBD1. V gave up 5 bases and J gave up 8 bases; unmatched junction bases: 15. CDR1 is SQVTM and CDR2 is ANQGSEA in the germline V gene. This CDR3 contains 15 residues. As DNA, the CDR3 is TGCAGCGTTCGCAGGGGGACGGCCCCCTGCGATGAGCAGTTCTTC. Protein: CSVRRGTAPCDEQFF.

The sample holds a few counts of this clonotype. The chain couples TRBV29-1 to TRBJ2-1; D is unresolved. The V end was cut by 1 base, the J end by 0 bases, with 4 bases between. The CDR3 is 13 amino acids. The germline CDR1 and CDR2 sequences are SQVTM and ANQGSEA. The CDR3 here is CSVEGSSYNEQFF. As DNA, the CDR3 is TGCAGCGTTGAAGGTAGCTCCTACAATGAGCAGTTCTTC.

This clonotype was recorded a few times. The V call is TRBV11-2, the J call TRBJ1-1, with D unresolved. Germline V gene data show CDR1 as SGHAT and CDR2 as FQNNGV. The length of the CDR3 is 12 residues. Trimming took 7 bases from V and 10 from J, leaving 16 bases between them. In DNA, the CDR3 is TGTGCCAGCAACTACCGTCCTGGAGGAGCTTTCTTT. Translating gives CASNYRPGGAFF. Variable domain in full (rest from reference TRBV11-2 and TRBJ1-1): EAGVAQSPRYKIIEKRQSVAFWCNPISGHATLYWYQQILGQGPKLLIQFQNNGVVDDSQLPKDRFSAERLKGVDSTLKIQPAKLEDSAVYLCASNYRPGGAFFGQGTRLTVV.

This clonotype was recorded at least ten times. Here the CDR3 DNA reads TGCGCCAGCAGCGCGAATATAGCTACGATGAACACTGAAGCTTTCTTT. Encoded protein: CASSANIATMNTEAFF. The chain has TRBV5-1 and TRBJ1-1; D uncertain. Trimming stripped 4 bases from V and 0 bases from J, with 16 bases between. The CDR3 runs to 16 residues. Germline CDR1 reads SGHRS; CDR2 reads YFSETQ.

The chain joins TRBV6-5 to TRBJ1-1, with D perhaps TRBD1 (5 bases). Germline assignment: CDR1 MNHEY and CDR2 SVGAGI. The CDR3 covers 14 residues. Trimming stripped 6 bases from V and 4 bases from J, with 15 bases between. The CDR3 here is CASSLYGASTEAFF. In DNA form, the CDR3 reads TGTGCCAGCAGCCTTTACGGGGCGAGCACTGAAGCTTTCTTT.

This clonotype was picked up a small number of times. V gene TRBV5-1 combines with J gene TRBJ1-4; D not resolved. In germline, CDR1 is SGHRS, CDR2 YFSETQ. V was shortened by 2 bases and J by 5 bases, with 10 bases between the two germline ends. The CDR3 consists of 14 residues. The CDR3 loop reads CASSFGRENEKLFF. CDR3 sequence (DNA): TGCGCCAGCAGCTTCGGACGGGAAAATGAAAAACTGTTTTTT.

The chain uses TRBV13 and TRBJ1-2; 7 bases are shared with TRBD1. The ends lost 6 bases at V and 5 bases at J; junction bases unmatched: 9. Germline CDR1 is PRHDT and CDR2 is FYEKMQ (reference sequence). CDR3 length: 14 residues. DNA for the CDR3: TGTGCCAGCAGTCCAGGGACAGCAAAATATGGCTACACCTTC. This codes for CASSPGTAKYGYTF.

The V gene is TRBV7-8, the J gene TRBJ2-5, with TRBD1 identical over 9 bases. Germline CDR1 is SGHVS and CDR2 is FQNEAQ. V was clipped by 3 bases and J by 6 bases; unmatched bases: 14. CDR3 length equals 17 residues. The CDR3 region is CASSLTTTTGGGKTQYF. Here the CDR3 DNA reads TGTGCCAGCAGCTTGACCACAACAACAGGGGGCGGAAAGACCCAGTACTTC.

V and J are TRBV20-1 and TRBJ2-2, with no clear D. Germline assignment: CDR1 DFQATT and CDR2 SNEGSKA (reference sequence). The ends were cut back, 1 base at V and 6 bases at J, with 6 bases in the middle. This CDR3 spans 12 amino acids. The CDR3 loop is CSARGGSGELFF. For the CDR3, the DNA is TGCAGTGCTAGAGGGGGATCCGGGGAGCTGTTTTTT.

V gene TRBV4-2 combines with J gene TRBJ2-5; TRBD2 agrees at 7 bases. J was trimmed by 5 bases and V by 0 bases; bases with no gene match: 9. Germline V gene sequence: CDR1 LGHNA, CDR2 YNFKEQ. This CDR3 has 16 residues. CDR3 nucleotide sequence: TGTGCCAGCAGCCAAGACATTGCGGGAGTTCGGGAGACCCAGTACTTC. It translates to CASSQDIAGVRETQYF.

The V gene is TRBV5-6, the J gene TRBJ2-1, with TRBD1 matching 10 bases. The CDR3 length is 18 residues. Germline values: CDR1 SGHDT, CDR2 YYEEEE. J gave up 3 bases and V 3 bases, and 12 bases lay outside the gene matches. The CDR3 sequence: CASSSRGQGFPGYNEQFF. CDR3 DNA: TGTGCCAGCAGCTCCAGGGGACAGGGGTTCCCTGGCTACAATGAGCAGTTCTTC.

CDR3 sequence reads: CGGGGTYNEQFF. In nucleotides, the CDR3 is TGCGGGGGGGGCGGTACCTACAATGAGCAGTTCTTC. J is TRBJ2-1 and V is TRBV20-1; the D gene is possibly TRBD2 (7 bases). The CDR3 consists of 12 residues. Looked up from germline, CDR1 is DFQATT and CDR2 is SNEGSKA (reference sequence).

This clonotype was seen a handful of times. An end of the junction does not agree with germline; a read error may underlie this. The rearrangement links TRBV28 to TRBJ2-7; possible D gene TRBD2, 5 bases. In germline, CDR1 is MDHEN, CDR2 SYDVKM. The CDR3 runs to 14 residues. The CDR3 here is CASNIRNGIYGQYF. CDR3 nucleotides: TGTGCCAGCAACATAAGGAACGGGATCTACGGGCAGTACTTC.